These 25 T cell receptor beta chains came from one sample sequenced in a study of cytomegalovirus exposure and HLA in healthy donors. The PCR was carried out with 60 Vbeta primers and 13 Jbeta primers. Generated by immunoSEQ multiplex PCR, the TCRdb table keeps only in-frame clones and is missing some. This sample lists over 100,000 clones; its ten largest clones have around 3.5%. The specimen was PBMCs. These receptors all stem from a young man in good health and CMV-seronegative.

CDR3: CASSLSGLPGDTQYF. The CDR3 DNA sequence: TGTGCCAGCAGCTTATCAGGGCTGCCAGGCGATACGCAGTATTTT. V and J are TRBV7-6 and TRBJ2-3; tentative D call: TRBD1 (5 bases). V lost 2 bases and J lost 6, with 15 bases in between. The CDR3 loop spans 15 amino acids. CDR1 and CDR2 from the germline V gene are SGHVS and FNYEAQ.

J is TRBJ1-5 and V is TRBV7-9; D gene unclear. Germline V CDR1 and CDR2: SEHNR, FQNEAQ (reference sequence). Trimming took off 8 bases at V and 4 bases at J, with 15 bases between the two ends. This CDR3 is built from 14 residues. The CDR3 protein is CASVLAGGNQPQHF. CDR3 in DNA: TGTGCCAGCGTCTTGGCGGGAGGGAATCAGCCCCAGCATTTT.

V and J are TRBV7-7 and TRBJ2-5; 7 bases match TRBD2. The CDR3 sequence is 13 residues long. The trim removed 1 base at V and 9 bases at J, leaving 5 bases unmatched. Germline V gene data show CDR1 as SSHAT and CDR2 as FNYEAQ (reference sequence). The CDR3 is CASSLGDYSAQYF. The CDR3, as DNA: TGTGCCAGCAGCTTAGGGGACTACAGTGCCCAGTACTTC.

CDR3 sequence reads: CASSLKQGSNTGELFF. In DNA form, the CDR3 reads TGCGCCAGCAGCTTAAAACAGGGGTCGAACACCGGGGAGCTGTTTTTT. J is TRBJ2-2 and V is TRBV5-1, with 7 nucleotides matching TRBD1. The CDR3 runs to 16 residues. Germline trimming cut 2 bases from V and 0 bases from J; bases unmatched to any gene: 4. Germline CDR1 and CDR2: SGHRS and YFSETQ.

The chain has TRBV5-1 and TRBJ1-1; D possibly corresponds to TRBD1 (6 bases). The CDR3 spans 17 residues. Germline assignment: CDR1 SGHRS and CDR2 YFSETQ. The V end lost 1 base, the J end lost 2 bases, and 18 bases lay between the germline ends. Written as DNA, the CDR3 is TGCGCCAGCAGCTTGTCAGGGGCGCTGGGATTAAACACTGAAGCTTTCTTT. This translates into CASSLSGALGLNTEAFF.

The chain carries TRBV7-3 and TRBJ2-7; 7 bases fit TRBD1. Germline V CDR1 and CDR2: SGHTA, FQGTGA. This CDR3 contains 13 residues. V shed 5 bases and J 1 base; nucleotides not matched to a gene: 2. The CDR3 loop reads CASSEGASYEQYF. The CDR3 DNA is TGTGCCAGCAGCGAGGGGGCATCCTACGAGCAGTACTTC. Together with reference TRBV7-3 and TRBJ2-7, the CDR3 gives the full variable domain: GAGVSQTPSNKVTEKGKYVELRCDPISGHTALYWYRQSLGQGPEFLIYFQGTGAADDSGLPNDRFFAVRPEGSVSTLKIQRTERGDSAVYLCASSEGASYEQYFGPGTRLTVT.

This chain connects TRBV25-1 to TRBJ1-6; 9 bases fit TRBD1. The CDR3 spans 14 residues. Germline-derived CDR1 and CDR2 are MGHDK and SYGVNS. J was trimmed by 10 bases and V by 4 bases; bases with no gene match: 5. This chain's CDR3 is CASSGTGVNSPLHF. CDR3 DNA: TGTGCCAGCAGTGGGACAGGGGTGAACTCACCCCTCCACTTT.

The chain has TRBV9 and TRBJ2-5; D may be TRBD2 (5 bases). Germline V gene data show CDR1 as SGDLS and CDR2 as YYNGEE. Trimming left V 4 bases short and J 2 bases short, with 9 bases between. The CDR3 length is 13 residues. CDR3 in amino acids: CASSRAVQETQYF. In DNA form, the CDR3 reads TGTGCCAGCAGCCGAGCGGTTCAAGAGACCCAGTACTTC.

The V call is TRBV6-1, the J call TRBJ2-3; 9 nucleotides agree with TRBD1. The CDR3 sequence is 16 residues long. V was pared by 5 bases and J by 2 bases, with 8 bases of the junction left unmatched. The V gene's germline CDR1 is MNHNS and CDR2 SASEGT. The CDR3 nucleotides read TGTGCCAGCAGTAAAGGGACAGGGTCCCCCACAGATACGCAGTATTTT. Amino acid sequence: CASSKGTGSPTDTQYF.

The gene calls are TRBV10-3 and TRBJ1-1; D is perhaps TRBD1 (6 bases). The germline gives CDR1 ENHRY, CDR2 SYGVKD. V lost 4 bases and J 1 base, leaving 16 bases between the germline ends. The CDR3 is made up of 16 amino acids. For the CDR3, the DNA is TGTGCCATCAGTGGGGGGGGACAAAGGACGAACACTGAAGCTTTCTTT. Residues: CAISGGGQRTNTEAFF.

This rearrangement joins TRBV18 to TRBJ1-1, with a tentative D call TRBD1 (5 bases). Between the trimmed V and J ends, which lost 6 bases and 6 bases, there was a span of 14 bases. The CDR3 length is 13 residues. Germline V gives CDR1 KGHSH, CDR2 LQKENI. The CDR3 spells CASSRGRGAEAFF. The CDR3, as DNA: TGTGCCAGCTCCCGGGGTCGGGGGGCTGAAGCTTTCTTT.

V and J are TRBV5-6 and TRBJ1-5; no clear D. The germline CDR1 and CDR2 sequences are SGHDT and YYEEEE. Deletions cut 4 bases from V and 1 base from J, with 15 bases between. The CDR3 is made up of 16 amino acids. CDR3 DNA sequence: TGTGCCAGCAGCCCCCGAGGGATACTAAGCAATCAGCCCCAGCATTTT. Encoded protein: CASSPRGILSNQPQHF.

J is TRBJ2-3 and V is TRBV6-1, with D possibly TRBD2 on 7 matching bases. V lost 8 bases to trimming and J lost 4 bases, with 13 bases between them. Germline lookup yields CDR1 MNHNS and CDR2 SASEGT. CDR3 length: 13 residues. CDR3 nucleotides: TGTGCCAGCCGGGGGGCTCTACCAGATACGCAGTATTTT. Its translation is CASRGALPDTQYF.

The rearrangement links TRBV5-4 to TRBJ1-6, with TRBD1 identical over 7 bases. CDR1 and CDR2 from the germline V gene are SGHNT and YYREEE (reference sequence). There are 13 residues in the CDR3. Trimming took 0 bases from V and 10 from J; bases not matched to a gene: 1. CDR3 bases: TGTGCCAGCAGCTTGGACAGGGGCTCACCCCTCCACTTT. Translated: CASSLDRGSPLHF. Combining the CDR3 with reference TRBV5-4 and TRBJ1-6 gives the whole variable domain ETGVTQSPTHLIKTRGQQVTLRCSSQSGHNTVSWYQQALGQGPQFIFQYYREEENGRGNFPPRFSGLQFPNYSSELNVNALELDDSALYLCASSLDRGSPLHFGNGTRLTVT.

The J gene is TRBJ1-1, the V gene TRBV5-4; TRBD1 is a possible D gene (5 bases). The CDR3 consists of 15 residues. Germline lookup yields CDR1 SGHNT and CDR2 YYREEE (reference sequence). Trimming removed 3 bases at V and 2 bases at J, with 14 bases between. CDR3 residues: CASSSGGEINTEAFF. The CDR3 region has the DNA TGTGCCAGCAGCTCGGGGGGGGAAATAAACACTGAAGCTTTCTTT. Looking up the rest from reference TRBV5-4 and TRBJ1-1 gives the full variable domain: ETGVTQSPTHLIKTRGQQVTLRCSSQSGHNTVSWYQQALGQGPQFIFQYYREEENGRGNFPPRFSGLQFPNYSSELNVNALELDDSALYLCASSSGGEINTEAFFGQGTRLTVV.

The gene calls are TRBV19 and TRBJ2-1; 7 bases line up with TRBD1. Germline V CDR1 and CDR2: LNHDA, SQIVND (reference sequence). This CDR3 contains 18 residues. V shed 5 bases, J shed 0 bases, and the junction held 13 bases outside the gene matches. The CDR3 DNA reads TGTGCCAGTAGTTCACACCCTGGGACAGTAAGCTCCTACAATGAGCAGTTCTTC. It yields the protein CASSSHPGTVSSYNEQFF.

This chain links TRBV18 with TRBJ2-7, with D maybe TRBD1 (6 bases). Germline assignment: CDR1 KGHSH and CDR2 LQKENI. CDR3 length: 15 amino acids. V lost 4 bases and J 0 bases, leaving 13 bases between the germline ends. The CDR3 sequence: CASSLARDTSYEQYF. The CDR3 DNA sequence: TGTGCCAGCTCACTTGCCCGGGACACCTCCTACGAGCAGTACTTC.

The chain combines TRBV5-1 with TRBJ2-2; 7 nucleotides match TRBD2. The CDR3 length is 16 residues. V was pared by 0 bases and J by 6 bases, with 8 bases of the junction left unmatched. Germline V gene sequence: CDR1 SGHRS, CDR2 YFSETQ. CDR3 sequence: CASSLVAGENSGELFF. The CDR3 DNA is TGCGCCAGCAGCTTGGTGGCGGGGGAGAATTCCGGGGAGCTGTTTTTT.

V gene TRBV18 combines with J gene TRBJ1-4, with D possibly matching TRBD1 (6 bases). The CDR3 is made up of 14 amino acids. Germline V gene sequence: CDR1 KGHSH, CDR2 LQKENI. Trimming cost V 3 bases and J 5 bases, with 10 bases left between them. The CDR3 sequence: CASSPTGQNEKLFF. CDR3 sequence (DNA): TGTGCCAGCTCACCCACAGGGCAAAATGAAAAACTGTTTTTT.

V usage is TRBV18 and J usage is TRBJ2-2, with D possibly being TRBD1 (5 bases). V shed 6 bases and J shed 3 bases, with 8 bases lying between them. Germline V lookup: CDR1 KGHSH, CDR2 LQKENI. The CDR3 spans 13 residues. In DNA, the CDR3 is TGTGCCAGCTCCCTCAGGGACACCGGGGAGCTGTTTTTT. Translation: CASSLRDTGELFF. The complete variable domain, with remaining parts taken from reference TRBV18 and TRBJ2-2, reads NAGVMQNPRHLVRRRGQEARLRCSPMKGHSHVYWYRQLPEEGLKFMVYLQKENIIDESGMPKERFSAEFPKEGPSILRIQQVVRGDSAAYFCASSLRDTGELFFGEGSRLTVL.

The genes are TRBV14 and TRBJ2-3, with TRBD1 as a possible D gene (5 bases). The V gene's germline CDR1 is SGHDN and CDR2 FVKESK. CDR3 size: 16 residues. The V gene lost 4 bases and the J gene lost 0 bases, with 14 bases spanning the gap. CDR3 nucleotide sequence: TGTGCCAGCAGCCGAATGCAGGGCTCTAGCACAGATACGCAGTATTTT. This codes for CASSRMQGSSTDTQYF.

This chain uses TRBV25-1 with TRBJ2-1, with 7 bases that match TRBD1. This CDR3 has 15 amino acids. The germline CDR1 and CDR2 sequences are MGHDK and SYGVNS. With 5 bases clipped from V and 4 bases from J, the junction kept 8 bases outside the gene matches. CDR3 sequence reads: CASSTYRGIYNEQFF. CDR3 nucleotides: TGTGCCAGCAGTACATACAGGGGTATTTACAATGAGCAGTTCTTC.

This chain uses TRBV28 with TRBJ1-5; TRBD1 agrees at 9 bases. The V gene's germline CDR1 is MDHEN and CDR2 SYDVKM. This CDR3 spans 15 amino acids. V shed 4 bases, J shed 7 bases, and the junction held 8 bases outside the gene matches. The CDR3 spells CASSSSGQGPQPQHF. The CDR3 nucleotides are TGTGCCAGCAGTTCCTCCGGACAGGGGCCCCAGCCCCAGCATTTT.

DNA for the CDR3: TGTGCCAGCAGTCCCTTGGGGCATACTAGCACAGATACGCAGTATTTT. This encodes CASSPLGHTSTDTQYF. This chain uses TRBV7-3 with TRBJ2-3; the D gene is possibly TRBD1 (5 bases). Trimming shortened V by 6 bases and J by 0 bases, and 16 bases separated the two germline ends. The CDR3 consists of 16 residues. CDR1 is SGHTA and CDR2 is FQGTGA in the germline V gene.

The V and J genes are TRBV19 and TRBJ2-3; 13 bases agree with TRBD2. With V trimmed by 4 bases and J by 2 bases, 3 bases remained unmatched. CDR1 LNHDA and CDR2 SQIVND come from the germline V gene (reference sequence). The CDR3 length is 16 residues. Here the CDR3 reads CASSRLAGGHTDTQYF. The DNA of the CDR3 is TGTGCCAGTAGTAGACTAGCGGGGGGCCACACAGATACGCAGTATTTT.